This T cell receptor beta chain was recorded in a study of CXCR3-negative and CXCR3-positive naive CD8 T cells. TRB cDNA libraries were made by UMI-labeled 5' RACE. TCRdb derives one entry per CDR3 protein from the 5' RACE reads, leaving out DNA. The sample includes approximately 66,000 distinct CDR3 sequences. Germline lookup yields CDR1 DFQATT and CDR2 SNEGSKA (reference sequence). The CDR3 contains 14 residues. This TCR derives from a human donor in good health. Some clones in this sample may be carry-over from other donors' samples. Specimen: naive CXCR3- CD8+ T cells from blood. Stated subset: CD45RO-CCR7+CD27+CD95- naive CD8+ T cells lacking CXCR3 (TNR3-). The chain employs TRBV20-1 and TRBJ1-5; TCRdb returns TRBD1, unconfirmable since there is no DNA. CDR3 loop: CSARDLEGAQPQHF.